This paragraph reports one T cell receptor beta chain. Antigen: not known. The data derive from a study of shared clonotypes between healthy human individuals. Whole-study results and caveats: Clonotype sharing across donors was expected to vary with sequencing depth.

Germline assignment: CDR1 LGHNA and CDR2 YSLEER. Trimming took off 1 base at V and 0 bases at J, with 13 bases between the two ends. CDR3 length: 17 amino acids. Using immunoSEQ multiplex PCR, the repertoire was profiled, and TCRdb retains in-frame clones only, with some absent. The sample includes more than 1.2 million clones, approximately 98.5% of them seen just once. Sample: naive CD4+ T cells sorted from blood. Subset described: CD45RA+ positively selected. The source is a man aged 25 to 40 in good health. The V gene is TRBV4-3, the J gene TRBJ1-5; D gene unclear. In DNA form, the CDR3 reads TGCGCCAGCAGCCAAGGAGATTCGCACCATAGCAATCAGCCCCAGCATTTT. Protein sequence: CASSQGDSHHSNQPQHF.